This T cell receptor beta chain appears in the sequencing data of a study of cytomegalovirus exposure and HLA in healthy donors. PCR employed 60 Vbeta and 13 Jbeta primers. Sequencing was performed with immunoSEQ multiplex PCR; in TCRdb, only in-frame clones are kept and a portion is missing. The sample carries some 170,000 clones, about two thirds recorded once. This clone was detected a few times. Its antigen is as yet unknown. Study outcomes and limitations: According to a later analysis, most TCR beta chains associated with CMV appeared HLA-restricted.

There are 14 residues in the CDR3. V lost 0 bases to trimming and J lost 7 bases, with 11 bases between them. Germline assignment: CDR1 SGDLS and CDR2 YYNGEE. The receptor was derived from a human donor in good health. The rearrangement links TRBV9 to TRBJ2-1, with D hard to call. The source material was PBMCs. CDR3 amino acids: CASSVGVGQNEQFF. In DNA, the CDR3 is TGTGCCAGCAGCGTAGGAGTTGGGCAAAATGAGCAGTTCTTC.